This passage covers 28 T cell receptor beta chains from one sample sequenced in a study of T cell responses to AZD1222 COVID-19 vaccine. Assay used: immunoSEQ multiplex PCR; TCRdb lists only in-frame clones, some missing. Counted here are more than 50,000 clones, over 85% occurring once; the ten biggest clones make up around 5%. The input for sequencing was peripheral blood, taken on day 0 of AZD1222 vaccination. These TCRs come from an adult in good health.

The chain uses TRBV7-2 and TRBJ1-4; 8 bases are a match to TRBD1. The CDR3 has 15 amino acids. V lost 5 bases to trimming and J lost 5 bases; unmatched junction nucleotides: 7. Germline loops: CDR1 SGHTA, CDR2 FQGNSA. Written as DNA, the CDR3 is TGTGCCAGCAGCAGACGGACAGGGATAAATGAAAAACTGTTTTTT. Translated, it gives CASSRRTGINEKLFF.

The chain carries TRBV3-1 (or the pseudogene TRBV3-2) and TRBJ1-1; tentatively, D is TRBD1 (6 bases). This CDR3 spans 14 amino acids. The germline gives CDR1 LGHDT, CDR2 YNNKEL (reference sequence). V was pared by 5 bases and J by 4 bases, with 14 bases between. CDR3 in amino acids: CASSAGGGRTEAFF. DNA of the CDR3: TGTGCCAGCAGCGCCGGCGGGGGGCGCACTGAAGCTTTCTTT.

The CDR3 loop reads CASSGSGTEQPQHF. CDR3 DNA sequence: TGTGCCAGCAGCGGCTCCGGGACAGAGCAGCCCCAGCATTTT. The V call is TRBV9, the J call TRBJ1-5, with 7 bases identical to TRBD1. V trimming: 3 bases; J trimming: 7 bases; junction bases outside the gene matches: 7. This CDR3 spans 14 amino acids. Germline-derived CDR1 and CDR2 are SGDLS and YYNGEE.

V usage is TRBV19 and J usage is TRBJ1-1; no firm D call. V was cut by 3 bases and J by 11 bases, with 10 bases left in between. The CDR3 is made up of 11 amino acids. CDR1 and CDR2 (germline): LNHDA, SQIVND (reference sequence). The CDR3 DNA sequence: TGTGCCAGTAGTATCGGGATACTGGCTTTCTTT. It encodes CASSIGILAFF.

This rearrangement joins TRBV6-6 to TRBJ2-6; D is ambiguous. V lost 8 bases and J lost 0, with 5 bases in between. From germline, CDR1 is MNHNY and CDR2 SVGAGI (reference sequence). This CDR3 is built from 13 residues. CDR3 DNA sequence: TGTGCCAGCTCGGACTCTGGGGCCAACGTCCTGACTTTC. Residues: CASSDSGANVLTF.

The chain joins TRBV18 to TRBJ2-3, with 7 positions matching TRBD2. Germline CDR1 is KGHSH and CDR2 is LQKENI. V trimming: 3 bases; J trimming: 2 bases; junction bases outside the gene matches: 5. The CDR3 runs 15 residues. For the CDR3, the DNA is TGTGCCAGCTCACCGGGAGGGCCCCTCACAGATACGCAGTATTTT. This translates into CASSPGGPLTDTQYF.

The V and J genes are TRBV2 and TRBJ1-1, with 7 bases lining up with TRBD1. Germline V lookup: CDR1 SNHLY, CDR2 FYNNEI. Trimming removed 5 bases from V and 1 base from J; junction bases left unmatched: 4. The CDR3 sequence is 14 residues long. CDR3 nucleotides: TGTGCCAGCAGTTTACAGGGGACGAACACTGAAGCTTTCTTT. It specifies CASSLQGTNTEAFF.

This chain connects TRBV29-1 to TRBJ1-6; 7 bases line up with TRBD1. Per the germline V gene, CDR1 is SQVTM and CDR2 is ANQGSEA. V lost 5 bases, J lost 0 bases, and 4 bases stayed unmatched. The CDR3 contains 15 residues. The CDR3 coding sequence is TGCAGCGTTCGGACAGGCAGCTCCTATAATTCACCCCTCCACTTT. Protein sequence: CSVRTGSSYNSPLHF.

V usage is TRBV5-1 and J usage is TRBJ2-7; D remains unclear. The CDR3 extends over 14 amino acids. The germline V gene has CDR1 SGHRS and CDR2 YFSETQ. Trimming removed 0 bases at V and 1 base at J, with 8 bases between. The chain's CDR3 is CASSLAAASYEQYF. In DNA form, the CDR3 reads TGCGCCAGCAGCTTGGCCGCGGCTTCCTACGAGCAGTACTTC.

This clone was seen once. CDR3 loop: CASSPTRNEKLFF. The CDR3 nucleotides read TGTGCCAGCAGCCCGACGCGTAATGAAAAACTGTTTTTT. This chain joins TRBV7-9 and TRBJ1-4; D uncertain. Germline CDR1 is SEHNR and CDR2 is FQNEAQ (reference sequence). CDR3 length: 13 residues. Trimming left V 5 bases short and J 4 bases short, with 8 bases between.

This chain links TRBV7-9 with TRBJ2-1, with 12 bases matching TRBD2. This CDR3 contains 17 residues. In germline, CDR1 is SEHNR, CDR2 FQNEAQ (reference sequence). The V gene end was trimmed by 5 bases and the J gene end by 5 bases; junction bases not matched to a gene: 10. The CDR3 bases are TGTGCCAGCAGCCATACTAGCGGGGGGCCCCCGGACAATGAGCAGTTCTTC. This codes for CASSHTSGGPPDNEQFF.

V and J are TRBV2 and TRBJ1-2; D is undetermined. This CDR3 is 12 amino acids long. Germline V lookup: CDR1 SNHLY, CDR2 FYNNEI. Trimming stripped 0 bases from V and 5 bases from J, with 4 bases between. Here the CDR3 reads CASSEARYGYTF. The DNA for the CDR3 is TGTGCCAGCAGTGAAGCTAGGTATGGCTACACCTTC.

The chain uses TRBV12-3 or TRBV12-4 and TRBJ2-5; TRBD2 is a possible D gene (6 bases). The ends were cut back, 2 bases at V and 3 bases at J, with 7 bases in the middle. This CDR3 is built from 13 residues. CDR3 coding DNA: TGTGCCAGCAGTTTATGGGGGGAAGAGACCCAGTACTTC. Translation gives CASSLWGEETQYF.

The rearrangement links TRBV7-6 to TRBJ2-1; possibly TRBD1 for D (6 bases). The V end was cut by 4 bases, the J end by 12 bases, with 16 bases between. Germline-derived CDR1 and CDR2 are SGHVS and FNYEAQ. This CDR3 is built from 13 residues. The CDR3 reads CASSWKNRERQFF. For the CDR3, the DNA is TGTGCCAGCAGCTGGAAGAACAGGGAAAGGCAGTTCTTC.

The gene calls are TRBV6-5 and TRBJ2-7; the match to TRBD1 covers 8 bases. J lost 5 bases, V lost 6 bases, and 3 bases had no gene match. Germline V gives CDR1 MNHEY, CDR2 SVGAGI. The CDR3 consists of 12 residues. The CDR3 DNA reads TGTGCCAGCAGACAGGGGGACCACGAGCAGTACTTC. This encodes CASRQGDHEQYF.

V is TRBV5-1 and J is TRBJ1-4; weak D call: TRBD1 (5 bases). Trimming cost V 2 bases and J 8 bases, with 13 bases left between them. Germline CDR1 reads SGHRS; CDR2 reads YFSETQ. The CDR3 covers 14 residues. CDR3: CASSLGASSEKLFF. The CDR3 DNA follows: TGCGCCAGCAGCTTAGGGGCCTCAAGCGAAAAACTGTTTTTT. Using reference TRBV5-1 and TRBJ1-4 for the parts outside the CDR3, the full variable domain is KAGVTQTPRYLIKTRGQQVTLSCSPISGHRSVSWYQQTPGQGLQFLFEYFSETQRNKGNFPGRFSGRQFSNSRSEMNVSTLELGDSALYLCASSLGASSEKLFFGSGTQLSVL.

The J gene is TRBJ1-2, the V gene TRBV7-8; 12 bases are a match to TRBD1. The ends lost 1 base at V and 8 bases at J; junction bases unmatched: 8. The CDR3 has 16 amino acids. The germline gives CDR1 SGHVS, CDR2 FQNEAQ. Here the CDR3 DNA reads TGTGCCAGCAGCTTAGACTCGGGACAGGGGGCTGGAGGCTACACCTTC. This encodes CASSLDSGQGAGGYTF.

The chain couples TRBV10-1 to TRBJ2-5; the match to TRBD1 covers 9 bases. The CDR3 runs 14 residues. CDR1 is WNHNN, CDR2 SYGVQD, per germline (reference sequence). Trimming took 6 bases from V and 3 from J; bases not matched to a gene: 5. As DNA, the CDR3 is TGCGCCAGCAGCACCGGGACAGGGAAAGAGACCCAGTACTTC. Its translation is CASSTGTGKETQYF.

CDR3 in amino acids: CSVETGGNQPQHF. The CDR3, as DNA: TGCAGCGTTGAGACAGGGGGGAATCAGCCCCAGCATTTT. The chain joins TRBV29-1 to TRBJ1-5; 9 nucleotides match TRBD1. The length of the CDR3 is 13 residues. From germline, CDR1 is SQVTM and CDR2 ANQGSEA. Trimming took 3 bases from V and 4 from J; bases not matched to a gene: 1.

The chain joins TRBV29-1 to TRBJ2-7; D gene uncertain. The CDR3 spans 12 residues. Germline loops: CDR1 SQVTM, CDR2 ANQGSEA. V was shortened by 4 bases and J by 3 bases, with 10 bases between the two germline ends. The CDR3 reads CSVVVNRYEQYF. As DNA, the CDR3 is TGCAGCGTTGTAGTGAACCGCTACGAGCAGTACTTC.

V and J are TRBV30 and TRBJ1-6; D might be TRBD1 (5 bases). Germline CDR1 is GTSNPN and CDR2 is SVGIG (reference sequence). The CDR3 loop spans 12 amino acids. V was cut by 0 bases and J by 15 bases, with 12 bases left in between. The CDR3 protein is CAWSVRGSVLHF. The CDR3, as DNA: TGTGCCTGGAGTGTAAGGGGCAGTGTCCTCCACTTT.

This rearrangement joins TRBV6-5 to TRBJ2-1; the match to TRBD2 covers 15 bases. CDR1 is MNHEY, CDR2 SVGAGI, per germline. This CDR3 is built from 15 residues. V was clipped by 8 bases and J by 4 bases; unmatched bases: 3. This CDR3 reads CASRGLAGGYNEQFF. The CDR3 DNA is TGTGCCAGCCGAGGACTAGCGGGGGGGTACAATGAGCAGTTCTTC.

In its sample, this clone was seen once. The V and J genes are TRBV27 and TRBJ2-3; D might be TRBD2 (7 bases). The CDR3 spans 15 residues. The V end lost 5 bases, the J end lost 1 base, and 13 bases lay between the germline ends. Germline V lookup: CDR1 MNHEY, CDR2 SMNVEV (reference sequence). This chain's CDR3 is CASSARGAGTDTQYF. The DNA for the CDR3 is TGTGCCAGCAGTGCCCGGGGGGCCGGCACAGATACGCAGTATTTT.

The V gene is TRBV9, the J gene TRBJ2-3, with 12 nucleotides matching TRBD2. The CDR3 has 16 amino acids. Germline V CDR1 and CDR2: SGDLS, YYNGEE. The J segment lost 4 bases and the V segment lost 4 bases, leaving 7 bases of the junction unmatched. The CDR3 is CASSLLASGGADTQYF. CDR3 sequence (DNA): TGTGCCAGCAGCCTCTTGGCTAGCGGGGGGGCAGATACGCAGTATTTT.

This sequence joins TRBV3-1 (or the pseudogene TRBV3-2) and TRBJ1-1; TRBD1 might be the D (5 bases). CDR1 is LGHDT, CDR2 YNNKEL, per germline (reference sequence). Trimming left V 4 bases short and J 2 bases short, with 8 bases between. This CDR3 region has 13 residues. The CDR3 is CASSLQGNTEAFF. The CDR3 DNA reads TGTGCCAGCAGCCTCCAGGGTAACACTGAAGCTTTCTTT.

This rearrangement joins TRBV5-1 to TRBJ2-7; D is unresolved. Germline lookup yields CDR1 SGHRS and CDR2 YFSETQ. V shed 0 bases and J shed 1 base, with 11 bases lying between them. CDR3 size: 15 residues. The CDR3 loop is CASSLDSVQSYEQYF. CDR3 bases: TGCGCCAGCAGCTTGGACAGCGTACAATCCTACGAGCAGTACTTC.

This chain uses TRBV11-3 with TRBJ2-3; no firm D call. The germline V gene encodes CDR1 SGHNT and CDR2 YENEEA. CDR3 length: 13 amino acids. V was trimmed by 3 bases and J by 6 bases, leaving 10 bases between them. DNA for the CDR3: TGTGCCAGCAGCTTTGAGGAAGCGGATACGCAGTATTTT. Translation: CASSFEEADTQYF. The full variable domain, with the rest looked up from reference TRBV11-3 and TRBJ2-3, is EAGVVQSPRYKIIEKKQPVAFWCNPISGHNTLYWYLQNLGQGPELLIRYENEEAVDDSQLPKDRFSAERLKGVDSTLKIQPAELGDSAVYLCASSFEEADTQYFGPGTRLTVL.

This clone was detected only once. J is TRBJ1-1 and V is TRBV13, with D unclear. The V and J ends lost 0 bases and 3 bases respectively, with 2 bases between them. Looked up from germline, CDR1 is PRHDT and CDR2 is FYEKMQ (reference sequence). The CDR3 is made up of 12 amino acids. For the CDR3, the DNA is TGTGCCAGCAGCTTAGGCCACACTGAAGCTTTCTTT. Its protein product is CASSLGHTEAFF.